This entry is about one T cell receptor (beta chain). Its antigen remains unidentified. Fresh peripheral blood, approximately 10 ml, was the source of the PBMCs. Amplified TCR beta CDR3 regions derived from RNA transcripts. First-round RT-PCR targeting the TCR CDR3 was performed with the HTBI primer set. TCRdb called the multiplex PCR reads again in MiXCR, with one record for every CDR3 protein. This table has roughly 520,000 distinct CDR3 sequences, 24% appearing once. This record comes from a study of T cells in Graves' hyperthyroidism and ophthalmopathy. The study's findings and limits: Ophthalmopathy was told apart from stable hyperthyroidism by a 13 V-J model.

V was clipped by 5 bases and J by 3 bases; unmatched bases: 7. The CDR3 has 13 amino acids. The germline gives CDR1 DFQATT, CDR2 SNEGSKA (reference sequence). The rearrangement uses TRBV20-1 and TRBJ2-7; 7 bases align to TRBD1. The receptor comes from a woman aged 25-40 years with Graves' ophthalmopathy. Source material: blood. The CDR3 bases are TGCAGTGCTCCCGGGACAGACGACTACGAGCAGTACTTC. Amino acid sequence: CSAPGTDDYEQYF.